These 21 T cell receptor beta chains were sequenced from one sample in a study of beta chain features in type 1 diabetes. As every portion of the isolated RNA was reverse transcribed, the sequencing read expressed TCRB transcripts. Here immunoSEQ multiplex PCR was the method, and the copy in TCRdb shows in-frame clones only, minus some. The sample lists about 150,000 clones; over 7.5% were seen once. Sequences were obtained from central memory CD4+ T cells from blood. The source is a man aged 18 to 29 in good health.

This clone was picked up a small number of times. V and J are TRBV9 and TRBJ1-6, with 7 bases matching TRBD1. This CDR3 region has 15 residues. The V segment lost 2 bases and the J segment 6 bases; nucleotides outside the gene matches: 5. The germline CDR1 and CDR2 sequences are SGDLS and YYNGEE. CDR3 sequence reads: CASSVRTGANSPLHF. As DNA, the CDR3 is TGTGCCAGCAGCGTGAGAACAGGGGCTAATTCACCCCTCCACTTT.

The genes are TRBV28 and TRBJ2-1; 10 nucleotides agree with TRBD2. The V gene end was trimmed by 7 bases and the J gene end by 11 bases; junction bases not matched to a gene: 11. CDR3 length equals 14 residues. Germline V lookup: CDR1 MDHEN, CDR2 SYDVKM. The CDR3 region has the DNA TGTGCCAGCATGACACTAGCGGGGCGACGGAAGCAGTTCTTC. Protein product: CASMTLAGRRKQFF.

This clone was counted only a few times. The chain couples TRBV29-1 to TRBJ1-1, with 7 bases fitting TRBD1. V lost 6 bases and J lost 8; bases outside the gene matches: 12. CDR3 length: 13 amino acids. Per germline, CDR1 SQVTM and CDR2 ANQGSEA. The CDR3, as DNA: TGCAGCGTCAGCAAACAGGGGTCTCGAGAAGCTTTCTTT. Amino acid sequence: CSVSKQGSREAFF. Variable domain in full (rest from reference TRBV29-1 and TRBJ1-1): SAVISQKPSRDICQRGTSLTIQCQVDSQVTMMFWYRQQPGQSLTLIATANQGSEATYESGFVIDKFPISRPNLTFSTLTVSNMSPEDSSIYLCSVSKQGSREAFFGQGTRLTVV.

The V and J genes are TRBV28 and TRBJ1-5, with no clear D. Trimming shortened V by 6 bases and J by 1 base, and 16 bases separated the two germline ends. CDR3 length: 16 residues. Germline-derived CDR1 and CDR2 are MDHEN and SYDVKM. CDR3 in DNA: TGTGCCAGCAGCCCCCCACGGGGTGGCAGCAATCAGCCCCAGCATTTT. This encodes CASSPPRGGSNQPQHF.

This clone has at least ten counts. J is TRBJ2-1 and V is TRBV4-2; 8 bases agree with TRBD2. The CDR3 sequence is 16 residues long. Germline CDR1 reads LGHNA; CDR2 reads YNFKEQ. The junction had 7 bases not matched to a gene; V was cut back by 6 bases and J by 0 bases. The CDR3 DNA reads TGTGCCAGCAGGAGTGTTAGCGGGGTCTCCTACAATGAGCAGTTCTTC. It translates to CASRSVSGVSYNEQFF.

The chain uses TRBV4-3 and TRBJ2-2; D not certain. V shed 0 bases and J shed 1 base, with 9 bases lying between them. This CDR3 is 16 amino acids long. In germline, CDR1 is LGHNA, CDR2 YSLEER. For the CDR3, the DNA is TGCGCCAGCAGCCAAGAACTCCCGGGGAACACCGGGGAGCTGTTTTTT. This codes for CASSQELPGNTGELFF.

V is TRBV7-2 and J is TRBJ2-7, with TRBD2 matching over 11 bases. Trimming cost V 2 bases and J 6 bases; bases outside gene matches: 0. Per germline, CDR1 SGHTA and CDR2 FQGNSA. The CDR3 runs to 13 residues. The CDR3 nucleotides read TGTGCCAGCAGCTTACTAGCGGGAGGCGAGCAGTACTTC. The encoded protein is CASSLLAGGEQYF.

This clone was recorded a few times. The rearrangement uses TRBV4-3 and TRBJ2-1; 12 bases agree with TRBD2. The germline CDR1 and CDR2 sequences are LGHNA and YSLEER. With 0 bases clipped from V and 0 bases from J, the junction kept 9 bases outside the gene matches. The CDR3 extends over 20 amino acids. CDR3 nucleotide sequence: TGCGCCAGCAGCCAAGAGTCTAGCGGGGGGGCCTTCAGCTCCTACAATGAGCAGTTCTTC. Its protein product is CASSQESSGGAFSSYNEQFF.

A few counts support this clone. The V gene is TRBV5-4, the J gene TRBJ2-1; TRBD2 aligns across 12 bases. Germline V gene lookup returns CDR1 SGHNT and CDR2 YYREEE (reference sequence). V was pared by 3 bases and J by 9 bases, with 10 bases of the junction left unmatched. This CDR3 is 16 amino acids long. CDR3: CASSSKLAGGWGEQFF. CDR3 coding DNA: TGTGCCAGCAGCTCCAAACTAGCGGGAGGCTGGGGTGAGCAGTTCTTC. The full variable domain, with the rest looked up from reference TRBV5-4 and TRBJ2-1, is ETGVTQSPTHLIKTRGQQVTLRCSSQSGHNTVSWYQQALGQGPQFIFQYYREEENGRGNFPPRFSGLQFPNYSSELNVNALELDDSALYLCASSSKLAGGWGEQFFGPGTRLTVL.

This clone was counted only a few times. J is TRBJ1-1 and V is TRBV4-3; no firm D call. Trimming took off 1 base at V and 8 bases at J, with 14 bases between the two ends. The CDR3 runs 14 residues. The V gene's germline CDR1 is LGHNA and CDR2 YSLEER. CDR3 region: CASSQATVEREAFF. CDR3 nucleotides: TGCGCCAGCAGCCAAGCGACCGTTGAGAGGGAAGCTTTCTTT.

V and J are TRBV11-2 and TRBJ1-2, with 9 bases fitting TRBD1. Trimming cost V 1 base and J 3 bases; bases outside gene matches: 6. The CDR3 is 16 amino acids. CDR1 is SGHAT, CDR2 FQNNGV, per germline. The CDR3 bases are TGTGCCAGCAGCTTAGGGTCTGGACAGGGGTACTATGGCTACACCTTC. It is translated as CASSLGSGQGYYGYTF.

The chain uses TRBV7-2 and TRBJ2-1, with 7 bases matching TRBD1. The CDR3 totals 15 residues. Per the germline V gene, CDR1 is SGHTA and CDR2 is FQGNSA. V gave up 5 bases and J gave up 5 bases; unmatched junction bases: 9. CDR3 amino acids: CASSPHRGSDNEQFF. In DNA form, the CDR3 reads TGTGCCAGCAGCCCCCACAGGGGCTCTGACAATGAGCAGTTCTTC.

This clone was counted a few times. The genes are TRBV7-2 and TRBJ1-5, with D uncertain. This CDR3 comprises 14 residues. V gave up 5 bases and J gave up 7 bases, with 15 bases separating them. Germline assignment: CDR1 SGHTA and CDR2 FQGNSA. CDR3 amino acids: CASSGPGLYQPQHF. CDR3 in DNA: TGTGCCAGCAGCGGCCCGGGATTGTACCAGCCCCAGCATTTT.

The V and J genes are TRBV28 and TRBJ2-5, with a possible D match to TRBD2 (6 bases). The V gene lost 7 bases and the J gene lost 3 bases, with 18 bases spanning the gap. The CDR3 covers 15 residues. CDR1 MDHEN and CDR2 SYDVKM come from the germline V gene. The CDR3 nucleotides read TGTGCCAGCACCTCTCTCCGGGGGATTGAAGAGACCCAGTACTTC. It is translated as CASTSLRGIEETQYF.

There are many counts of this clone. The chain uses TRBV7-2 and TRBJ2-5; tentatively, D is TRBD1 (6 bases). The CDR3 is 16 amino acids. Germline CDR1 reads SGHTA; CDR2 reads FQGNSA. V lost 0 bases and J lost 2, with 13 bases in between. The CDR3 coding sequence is TGTGCCAGCAGCTTAGCGCTGCAGGGGCCTCAAGAGACCCAGTACTTC. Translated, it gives CASSLALQGPQETQYF.

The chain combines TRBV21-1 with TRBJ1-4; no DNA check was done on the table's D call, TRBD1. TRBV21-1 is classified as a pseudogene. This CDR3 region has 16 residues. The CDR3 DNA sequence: TGTGCCAGCAGCAAAACCGACAGGGCGGCGTCTGAAAAACTGTTTTTT. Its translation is CASSKTDRAASEKLFF.

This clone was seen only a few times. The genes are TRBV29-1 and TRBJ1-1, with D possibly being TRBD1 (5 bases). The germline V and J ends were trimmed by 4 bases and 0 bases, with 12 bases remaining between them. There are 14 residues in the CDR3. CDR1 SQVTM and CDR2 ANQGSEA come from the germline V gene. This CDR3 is CSVAWQGVNTEAFF. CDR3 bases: TGCAGCGTTGCGTGGCAGGGTGTGAACACTGAAGCTTTCTTT.

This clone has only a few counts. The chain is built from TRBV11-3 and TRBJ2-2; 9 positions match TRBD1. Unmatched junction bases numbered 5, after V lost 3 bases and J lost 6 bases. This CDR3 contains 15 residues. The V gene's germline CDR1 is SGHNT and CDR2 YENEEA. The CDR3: CASSFGGTGSGELFF. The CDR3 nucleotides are TGTGCCAGCAGCTTCGGGGGGACAGGGTCCGGGGAGCTGTTTTTT. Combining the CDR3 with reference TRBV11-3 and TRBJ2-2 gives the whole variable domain EAGVVQSPRYKIIEKKQPVAFWCNPISGHNTLYWYLQNLGQGPELLIRYENEEAVDDSQLPKDRFSAERLKGVDSTLKIQPAELGDSAVYLCASSFGGTGSGELFFGEGSRLTVL.

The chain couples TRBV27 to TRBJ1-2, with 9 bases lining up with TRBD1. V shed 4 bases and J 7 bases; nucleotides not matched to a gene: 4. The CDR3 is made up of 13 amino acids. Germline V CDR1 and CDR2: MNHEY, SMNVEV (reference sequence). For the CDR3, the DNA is TGTGCCAGCAGTTCCGGGACAGGGCCTGGCTACACCTTC. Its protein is CASSSGTGPGYTF.

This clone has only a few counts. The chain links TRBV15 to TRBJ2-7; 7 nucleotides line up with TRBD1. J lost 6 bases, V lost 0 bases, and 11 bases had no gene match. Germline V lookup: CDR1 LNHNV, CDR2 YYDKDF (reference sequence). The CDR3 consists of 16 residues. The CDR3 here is CATSRDLNLDRAEQYF. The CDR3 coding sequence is TGTGCCACCAGCAGAGATTTAAATCTTGACAGGGCCGAGCAGTACTTC.

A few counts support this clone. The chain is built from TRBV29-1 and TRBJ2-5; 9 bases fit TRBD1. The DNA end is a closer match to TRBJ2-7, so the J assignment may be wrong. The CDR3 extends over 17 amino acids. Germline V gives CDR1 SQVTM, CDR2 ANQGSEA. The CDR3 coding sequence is TGCAGCGTTGAGAAGGACAGGGGACAGGCAAACTCCTACGAGCAGTACTTC. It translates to CSVEKDRGQANSYEQYF.